This paragraph covers one T cell receptor (beta chain) sequence. In the study's own analysis: Estimated nucleated cell counts came from reference gene primer amplification. TCRdb keeps only in-frame clones here, not all; method: immunoSEQ multiplex PCR. D and trimming come from the DNA, and the V and J calls and clone size come from that table. The data show a few hundred thousand clones, about 80% seen once. Membership in each cohort depended on participant-reported clinical history. Germline loops: CDR1 SQVTM, CDR2 ANQGSEA. The CDR3 covers 13 residues. Deletions cut 1 base from V and 2 bases from J, with 7 bases between. This sample was included in a study of blood T cell repertoires in COVID-19. In the study overall: COVID-19 samples, acute and convalescent, were from the United States, Italy and Spain. PBMCs, B-cell-depleted T cells, or T cells provided the cDNA or gDNA that made up the material.

The sequence came from a man younger than 45 with acute COVID-19. The chain is built from TRBV29-1 and TRBJ2-3; tentatively, D is TRBD1 (6 bases). Source material: PBMCs or T cells enriched from blood (not recorded which). The DNA for the CDR3 is TGCAGCGTTGAAGGACAGGACACAGATACGCAGTATTTT. Translating gives CSVEGQDTDTQYF.